This T cell receptor beta chain was profiled in a study of cytomegalovirus exposure and HLA in healthy donors. Study-wide results and limits: Earlier analysis looked at TCR beta V segments, and most were productive about 90% or about 30% of the time. Association with HLA alleles at 0.05 false discovery rate was found for around 15,000 TCR beta sequences in a later analysis.

PCR was performed using 60 Vbeta and 13 Jbeta primers. The repertoire was sequenced with immunoSEQ multiplex PCR; TCRdb's copy has only in-frame clones and lacks some. In the table there are more than 150,000 clones, 82% of which are singletons. The V gene end was trimmed by 4 bases and the J gene end by 3 bases; junction bases not matched to a gene: 5. Per germline, CDR1 LNHDA and CDR2 SQIVND (reference sequence). This CDR3 has 15 residues. This clone was detected once. Its target is not known. V is TRBV19 and J is TRBJ2-1; 8 positions match TRBD1. The sample taken for sequencing was PBMCs. This receptor was obtained from a man aged 35 to 55 in good health and CMV-seronegative. Here the CDR3 DNA reads TGTGCCAGTAGTACCGGGACAGGCCTCTACAATGAGCAGTTCTTC. It translates to CASSTGTGLYNEQFF.